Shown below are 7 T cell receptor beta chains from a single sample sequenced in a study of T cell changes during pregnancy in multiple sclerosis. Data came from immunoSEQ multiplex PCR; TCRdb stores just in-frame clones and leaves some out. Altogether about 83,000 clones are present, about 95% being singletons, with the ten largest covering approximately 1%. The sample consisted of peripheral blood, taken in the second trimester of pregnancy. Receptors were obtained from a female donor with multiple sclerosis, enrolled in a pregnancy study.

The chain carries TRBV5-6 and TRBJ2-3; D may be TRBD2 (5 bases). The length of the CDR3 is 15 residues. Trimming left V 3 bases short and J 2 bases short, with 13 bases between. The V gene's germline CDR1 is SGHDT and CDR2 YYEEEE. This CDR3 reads CASSSKLGFTDTQYF. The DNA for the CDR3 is TGTGCCAGCAGCTCTAAACTAGGATTCACAGATACGCAGTATTTT. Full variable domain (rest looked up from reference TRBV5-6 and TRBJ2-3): DAGVTQSPTHLIKTRGQQVTLRCSPKSGHDTVSWYQQALGQGPQFIFQYYEEEERQRGNFPDRFSGHQFPNYSSELNVNALLLGDSALYLCASSSKLGFTDTQYFGPGTRLTVL.

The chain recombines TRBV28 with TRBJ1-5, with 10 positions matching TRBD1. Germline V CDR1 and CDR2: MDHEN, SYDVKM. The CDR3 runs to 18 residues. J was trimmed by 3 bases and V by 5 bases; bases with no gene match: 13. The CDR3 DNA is TGTGCCAGCAGTCGCCGGGACAGGGGATCGGTCACCAATCAGCCCCAGCATTTT. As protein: CASSRRDRGSVTNQPQHF.

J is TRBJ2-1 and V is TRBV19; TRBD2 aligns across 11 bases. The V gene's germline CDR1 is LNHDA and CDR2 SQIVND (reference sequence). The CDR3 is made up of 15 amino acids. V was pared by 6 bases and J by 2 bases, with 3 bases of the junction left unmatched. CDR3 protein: CASRTTSGAYNEQFF. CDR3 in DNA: TGTGCCAGTAGAACGACTAGCGGGGCCTACAATGAGCAGTTCTTC.

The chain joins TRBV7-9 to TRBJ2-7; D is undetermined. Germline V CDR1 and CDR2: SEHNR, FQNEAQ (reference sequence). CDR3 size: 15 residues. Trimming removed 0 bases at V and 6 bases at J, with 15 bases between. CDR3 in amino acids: CASSLAGLVRPEQYF. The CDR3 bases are TGTGCCAGCAGCTTAGCTGGTCTAGTACGGCCCGAGCAGTACTTC.

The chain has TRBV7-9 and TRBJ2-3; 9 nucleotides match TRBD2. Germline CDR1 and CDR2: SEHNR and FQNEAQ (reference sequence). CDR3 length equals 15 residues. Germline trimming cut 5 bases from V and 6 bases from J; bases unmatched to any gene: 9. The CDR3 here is CASSPGAGGEDTQYF. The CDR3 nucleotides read TGTGCCAGCAGCCCCGGGGCGGGGGGGGAGGATACGCAGTATTTT.

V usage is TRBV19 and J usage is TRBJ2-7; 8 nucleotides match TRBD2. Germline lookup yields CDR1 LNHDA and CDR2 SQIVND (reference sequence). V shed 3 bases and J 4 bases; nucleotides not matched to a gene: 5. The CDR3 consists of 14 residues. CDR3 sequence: CASSIGLAEYEQYF. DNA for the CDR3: TGTGCCAGTAGTATTGGACTAGCAGAGTACGAGCAGTACTTC.

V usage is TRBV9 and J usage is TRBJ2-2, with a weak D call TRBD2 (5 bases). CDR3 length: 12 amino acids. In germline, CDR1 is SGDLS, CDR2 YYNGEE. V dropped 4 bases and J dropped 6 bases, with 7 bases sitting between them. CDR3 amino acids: CASSTSSGELFF. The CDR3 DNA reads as TGTGCCAGCAGCACTAGTTCCGGGGAGCTGTTTTTT.